Listed below are T cell receptor beta chains from one sample, sequenced in a study of early T cells in non-severe SARS-CoV-2 infection. Using its own MiXCR run on the 5' RACE reads, TCRdb lists one record per CDR3 protein. The table records 70,000 to 95,000 distinct CDR3 sequences, over 9% of them present only once. Specimen: whole blood. The receptors derive from an adult who was a healthcare worker with PCR-confirmed SARS-CoV-2 infection or an uninfected control (not recorded which). Each CDR3 is given with its conserved first and last residue. D genes are given only for firm matches. Clone sizes are given selectively: once, few, many, or a class where the clone is expanded.

cdr3_aa cdr3_nt j_call clone_size cdr3_length v_call d_call
CASSFTSGTTGELFF TGTGCCAGCAGCTTTACTAGCGGGACGACCGGGGAGCTGTTTTTT TRBJ2-2 once 15 TRBV7-2 TRBD2
CASSLRDIVPNEQFF TGTGCCAGCAGTCTCCGGGACATTGTGCCCAATGAGCAGTTCTTC TRBJ2-1 many 15 TRBV12-3/TRBV12-4 NA
CAIRETRDTYEQYF TGTGCCATCCGTGAGACCCGAGATACCTACGAGCAGTACTTC TRBJ2-7 NA 14 TRBV10-3 NA
CASRGDTPGGEQFF TGTGCCAGCAGGGGGGACACCCCTGGAGGCGAGCAGTTCTTC TRBJ2-1 NA 14 TRBV5-4 NA
CSARDARRLAKNIQYF TGCAGTGCTAGAGATGCTAGGAGACTAGCCAAAAACATTCAGTACTTC TRBJ2-4 many 16 TRBV20-1 NA
CASSPEAGQAYEQYF TGTGCCAGCAGCCCTGAAGCGGGCCAAGCCTACGAGCAGTACTTC TRBJ2-7 many 15 TRBV4-2 NA
CSATAGTTISYEQYF TGCAGTGCTACCGCCGGGACTACCATCTCCTACGAGCAGTACTTC TRBJ2-7 many 15 TRBV20-1 TRBD2
CNVSGSTDTQYF TGCAATGTTAGCGGAAGCACAGATACGCAGTATTTT TRBJ2-3 many 12 TRBV20-1 NA
CASSLARDNEQFF TGTGCCAGCAGCTTAGCGAGGGACAATGAGCAGTTCTTC TRBJ2-1 many 13 TRBV7-3 NA
CSATIDSNQPQHF TGCAGTGCCACCATAGATAGCAATCAGCCCCAGCATTTT TRBJ1-5 many 13 TRBV20-1 NA
CSAREILARTDTQYF TGCAGTGCTAGAGAGATACTAGCCCGCACAGATACGCAGTATTTT TRBJ2-3 many 15 TRBV20-1 NA